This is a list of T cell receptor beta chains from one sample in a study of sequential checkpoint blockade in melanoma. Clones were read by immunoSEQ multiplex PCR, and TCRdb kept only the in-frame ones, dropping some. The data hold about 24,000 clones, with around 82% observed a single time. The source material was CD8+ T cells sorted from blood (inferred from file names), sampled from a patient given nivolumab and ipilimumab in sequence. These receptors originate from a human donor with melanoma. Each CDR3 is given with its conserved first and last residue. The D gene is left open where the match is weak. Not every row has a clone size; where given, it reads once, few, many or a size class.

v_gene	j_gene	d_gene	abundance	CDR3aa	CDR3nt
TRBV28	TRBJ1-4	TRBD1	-	CASSPLTGAPAGEKLFF	TGTGCCAGCAGTCCTTTGACAGGGGCGCCGGCGGGTGAAAAACTGTTTTTT
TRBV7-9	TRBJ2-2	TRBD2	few	CASSGLAGGPGENTGELFF	TGTGCCAGCAGCGGACTAGCGGGAGGGCCGGGTGAAAACACCGGGGAGCTGTTTTTT
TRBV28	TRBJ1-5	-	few	CASSRGGVVSNQPQHF	TGTGCCAGCAGCCGAGGGGGAGTGGTTAGCAATCAGCCCCAGCATTTT
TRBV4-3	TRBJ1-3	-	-	CASSQDVASGNTIYF	TGCGCCAGCAGCCAAGACGTAGCGTCTGGAAACACCATATATTTT
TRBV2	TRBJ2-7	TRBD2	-	CASSGEGGAYEQYF	TGTGCCAGCAGTGGTGAGGGAGGGGCCTACGAGCAGTACTTC
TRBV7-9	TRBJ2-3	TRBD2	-	CASSPGLAWGTDTQYF	TGTGCCAGCAGCCCCGGACTAGCGTGGGGCACAGATACGCAGTATTTT
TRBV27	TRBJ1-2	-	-	CASSLEGYGYTF	TGTGCCAGCAGTTTAGAGGGCTATGGCTACACCTTC
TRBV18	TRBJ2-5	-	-	CASSDSQETQYF	TGTGCCAGCTCAGACAGCCAAGAGACCCAGTACTTC
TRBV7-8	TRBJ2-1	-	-	CASRKQGGNRNNEQFF	TGTGCCAGCAGAAAGCAGGGGGGCAATAGGAACAATGAGCAGTTCTTC
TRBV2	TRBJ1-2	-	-	CASREQTNYGYTF	TGTGCCAGCAGAGAACAGACTAACTATGGCTACACCTTC
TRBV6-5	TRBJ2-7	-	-	CAGSYSGRQSSYEQYF	TGTGCCGGCAGTTACTCGGGCCGACAGAGCTCCTACGAGCAGTACTTC
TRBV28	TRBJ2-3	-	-	CASSGGRPRIGTDTQYF	TGTGCCAGCAGTGGGGGCAGGCCCCGTATCGGCACAGATACGCAGTATTTT
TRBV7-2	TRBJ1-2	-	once	CASSNGRVMGYTF	TGTGCCAGCAGCAATGGCAGGGTAATGGGCTACACCTTC
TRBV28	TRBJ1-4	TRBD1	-	CASRPYVAGGKNEKLFF	TGTGCCAGCAGGCCCTATGTGGCAGGGGGCAAGAATGAAAAACTGTTTTTT
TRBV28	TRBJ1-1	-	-	CASSYPSGKGTEAFF	TGTGCCAGCAGTTACCCCTCAGGGAAGGGCACTGAAGCTTTCTTT
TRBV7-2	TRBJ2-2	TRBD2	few	CASSSGLAGVIGELFF	TGTGCCAGCAGCTCGGGACTAGCGGGAGTCATCGGGGAGCTGTTTTTT
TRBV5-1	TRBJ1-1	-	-	CASAHLRETSDTEAFF	TGCGCCAGCGCCCACCTCCGGGAAACTTCGGACACTGAAGCTTTCTTT
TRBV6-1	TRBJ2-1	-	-	CASSVLGGRSYNEQFF	TGTGCCAGCAGTGTTCTCGGGGGGCGCTCCTACAATGAGCAGTTCTTC
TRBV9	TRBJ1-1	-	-	CASSQARENTEAFF	TGTGCCAGCAGCCAGGCCCGAGAAAACACTGAAGCTTTCTTT
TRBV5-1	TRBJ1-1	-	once	CASSPDTLGGTEAFF	TGCGCCAGCAGCCCGGACACCCTGGGCGGCACTGAAGCTTTCTTT
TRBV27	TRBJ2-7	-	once	CASSLYGSYEQYF	TGTGCCAGCAGTTTGTACGGTTCCTACGAGCAGTACTTC
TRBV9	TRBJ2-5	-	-	CASSVNFQETQYF	TGTGCCAGCAGCGTAAACTTTCAAGAGACCCAGTACTTC
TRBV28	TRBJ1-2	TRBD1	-	CASSLGGQGATTF	TGTGCCAGCAGCTTAGGCGGACAGGGGGCAACCACCTTC
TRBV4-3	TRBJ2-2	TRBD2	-	CASSQGLAAPGELFF	TGCGCCAGCAGCCAAGGACTAGCGGCCCCCGGGGAGCTGTTTTTT
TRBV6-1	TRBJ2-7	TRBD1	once	CASSDPGQVLYEQYF	TGTGCCAGCAGTGATCCGGGACAGGTACTCTACGAGCAGTACTTC
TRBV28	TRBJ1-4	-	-	CASSLSGDFKLFF	TGTGCCAGCAGTTTATCAGGGGATTTTAAACTGTTTTTT
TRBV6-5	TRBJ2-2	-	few	CASSYSRDGELFF	TGTGCCAGCAGTTACTCGAGGGACGGGGAGCTGTTTTTT
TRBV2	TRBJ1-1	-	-	CASRDTKNTEAFF	TGTGCCAGCCGGGACACTAAGAACACTGAAGCTTTCTTT
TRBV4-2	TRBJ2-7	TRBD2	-	CASSQDGALAGYEQYF	TGTGCCAGCAGCCAAGACGGGGCACTAGCGGGTTACGAGCAGTACTTC
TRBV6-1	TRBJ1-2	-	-	CASSESPYYTF	TGTGCCAGCAGTGAAAGCCCGTACTACACCTTC
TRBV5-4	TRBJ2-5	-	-	CASSLGGTQETQYF	TGTGCCAGCAGTTTGGGCGGGACCCAAGAGACCCAGTACTTC
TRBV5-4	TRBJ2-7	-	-	CATTTNQQRDEQYF	TGTGCCACCACTACGAACCAGCAGCGGGACGAGCAGTACTTC
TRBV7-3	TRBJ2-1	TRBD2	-	CASSLGREGQGEQFF	TGTGCCAGCAGCTTAGGGCGGGAGGGCCAGGGTGAGCAGTTCTTC
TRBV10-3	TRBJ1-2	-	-	CAIKAVGGGYTF	TGTGCCATCAAGGCAGTCGGAGGTGGCTACACCTTC
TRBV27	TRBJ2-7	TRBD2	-	CASSSTPGLVSHEQYF	TGTGCCAGCAGTTCTACCCCGGGACTAGTATCTCACGAGCAGTACTTC
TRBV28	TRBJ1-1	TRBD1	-	CASSLPTGTLTEAFF	TGTGCCAGCAGTTTGCCGACAGGGACCCTCACTGAAGCTTTCTTT
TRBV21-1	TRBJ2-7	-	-	CASSKGGSGYVSSYEQYF	TGTGCCAGCAGCAAAGGAGGTAGCGGGTATGTGAGCTCCTACGAGCAGTACTTC
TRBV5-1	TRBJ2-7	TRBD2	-	CASSEGLSLSTSGTYEQYF	TGCGCCAGCAGCGAGGGACTATCACTAAGTACTAGCGGAACCTACGAGCAGTACTTC
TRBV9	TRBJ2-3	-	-	CASRPTSTDTQYF	TGTGCCAGCAGGCCGACTAGCACAGATACGCAGTATTTT
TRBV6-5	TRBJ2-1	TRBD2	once	CASSYGGLAGYNEQFF	TGTGCCAGCAGTTACGGGGGACTAGCGGGGTACAATGAGCAGTTCTTC
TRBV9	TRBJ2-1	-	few	CASSVGLWGDGEQFF	TGTGCCAGCAGCGTAGGATTATGGGGGGACGGTGAGCAGTTCTTC
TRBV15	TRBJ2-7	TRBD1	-	CATSRDGTGVYEQYF	TGTGCCACCAGCAGAGATGGGACAGGGGTCTACGAGCAGTACTTC
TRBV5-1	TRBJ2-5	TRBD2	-	CASSPQTSEETQYF	TGCGCCAGCAGCCCACAGACTAGCGAAGAGACCCAGTACTTC
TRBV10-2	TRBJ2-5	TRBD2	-	CATRLAVKETQYF	TGCGCCACCAGGCTAGCGGTTAAAGAGACCCAGTACTTC
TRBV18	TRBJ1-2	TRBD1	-	CASSPGQVSYGYTF	TGTGCCAGCTCACCGGGACAGGTTTCCTATGGCTACACCTTC
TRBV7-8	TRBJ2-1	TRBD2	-	CASSHTPGLARDEQFF	TGTGCCAGCAGTCACACTCCGGGACTAGCCAGGGATGAGCAGTTCTTC
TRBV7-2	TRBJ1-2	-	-	CASSSGQWALGYGYTF	TGTGCCAGCAGCTCCGGACAGTGGGCGCTGGGCTATGGCTACACCTTC
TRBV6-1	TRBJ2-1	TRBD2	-	CASLIGLAAYNEQFF	TGTGCCAGCCTCATCGGACTAGCGGCATACAATGAGCAGTTCTTC
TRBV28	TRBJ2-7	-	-	CASRKTRTTYEQYF	TGTGCCAGCAGGAAGACTAGAACAACCTACGAGCAGTACTTC
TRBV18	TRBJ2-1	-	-	CASSLRRAPSNEQFF	TGTGCCAGCTCCCTAAGGAGGGCCCCATCCAATGAGCAGTTCTTC
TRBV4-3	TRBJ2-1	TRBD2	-	CASSHTLAGVKLSSYNEQFF	TGCGCCAGCAGCCATACACTAGCGGGAGTGAAACTGAGCTCCTACAATGAGCAGTTCTTC
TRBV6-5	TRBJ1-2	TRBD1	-	CASSYTMGQGNYGYTF	TGTGCCAGCAGTTACACAATGGGACAGGGAAACTATGGCTACACCTTC
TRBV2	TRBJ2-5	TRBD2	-	CASTWGLAGGETQYF	TGTGCCAGCACATGGGGACTAGCGGGAGGCGAGACCCAGTACTTC
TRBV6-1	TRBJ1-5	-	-	CASSDAPYSNQPQHF	TGTGCCAGCAGTGACGCCCCCTATAGCAATCAGCCCCAGCATTTT